Listed below are T cell receptor beta chains from one sample, sequenced in a study of human T cells and chemical hapten exposure. One entry per CDR3 protein results from TCRdb running MiXCR on the RACE reads. The table shows 130,000 or so distinct CDR3 sequences, with approximately 10% occurring only once. The sample consisted of whole blood. The receptors were gathered from a male donor in good health. Some clones in this sample may be carry-over from other donors' samples. CDR3s include the opening cysteine and the closing phenylalanine or tryptophan. The D gene is left open where the match is weak. For some rows the clone size is stated as once, few or many, or as a class when expanded; others skip it.

TRBV5-1,TRBJ2-2,.,TRBD1,CASSHFNRGDTGELFF,TGCGCCAGCAGCCACTTTAACAGGGGTGACACCGGGGAGCTGTTTTTT
TRBV9,TRBJ2-2,few,.,CASSPHSGAVTGELFF,TGTGCCAGCAGCCCGCACTCCGGGGCTGTCACCGGGGAGCTGTTTTTT
TRBV7-9,TRBJ1-1,few,.,CASSLPPTGENEAFF,TGTGCCAGCAGCTTACCGCCGACAGGAGAGAATGAAGCTTTCTTT
TRBV3-1,TRBJ1-5,few,.,CASSQGEQPQHF,TGTGCCAGCAGCCAAGGGGAACAGCCCCAGCATTTT
TRBV12-3/TRBV12-4,TRBJ2-1,.,TRBD2,CASSLSLAGGLYNEQFF,TGTGCCAGCAGTTTAAGCCTAGCGGGGGGCCTCTACAATGAGCAGTTCTTC
TRBV4-1,TRBJ2-1,many,.,CASSLHNEQFF,TGCGCCAGCAGCCTACACAATGAGCAGTTCTTC
TRBV6-2/TRBV6-3,TRBJ1-2,few,.,CASSWGSAGYTF,TGTGCCAGCAGCTGGGGAAGCGCCGGCTACACCTTC
TRBV14,TRBJ2-3,few,TRBD2,CASSQDFTTGGISTDTQYF,TGTGCCAGCAGCCAAGATTTTACGACCGGGGGGATTAGCACAGATACGCAGTATTTT
TRBV11-3,TRBJ2-1,.,.,CASSRRGNEQFF,TGTGCCAGCAGCAGGCGGGGCAATGAGCAGTTCTTC
TRBV6-2/TRBV6-3,TRBJ1-1,few,TRBD1,CASSYSRQGYTEAFF,TGTGCCAGCAGTTACTCACGACAGGGATACACTGAAGCTTTCTTT
TRBV20-1,TRBJ1-4,few,.,CSARAPAAFGRGIFRFVKLFF,TGCAGTGCTAGAGCCCCCGCCGCGTTCGGCAGGGGTATATTCCGGTTTGTAAAACTGTTTTTT
TRBV5-1,TRBJ2-5,few,.,CASSLAGDGRETQYF,TGCGCCAGCAGCTTGGCAGGGGACGGGAGAGAGACCCAGTACTTC
TRBV25-1,TRBJ1-1,many,.,CASSVWGDTEAFF,TGTGCCAGCAGTGTCTGGGGGGACACTGAAGCTTTCTTT
TRBV3-1,TRBJ1-5,many,.,CATSKGINSNQPQHF,TGTGCCACCTCAAAAGGAATTAACAGCAATCAGCCCCAGCATTTT
TRBV20-1,TRBJ1-1,few,.,CSANSGTNTEAFF,TGCAGTGCTAACTCCGGGACGAACACTGAAGCTTTCTTT
TRBV5-1,TRBJ1-1,few,.,CASFRGGILNTEAFF,TGCGCCAGCTTCCGGGGGGGGATACTGAACACTGAAGCTTTCTTT
TRBV29-1,TRBJ2-2,.,TRBD1,CSVDPGQGSTGELFF,TGCAGCGTTGACCCGGGACAGGGGAGCACCGGGGAGCTGTTTTTT
TRBV20-1,TRBJ2-3,many,.,CSARDEARGYTQYF,TGCAGTGCTAGAGATGAGGCCCGCGGTTATACGCAGTATTTT
TRBV4-1,TRBJ2-5,.,.,CASSQRGLETQYF,TGCGCCAGCAGCCAAAGAGGGTTGGAGACCCAGTACTTC
TRBV4-3,TRBJ1-1,many,.,CASSQDRGTAEAFF,TGCGCCAGCAGCCAAGACAGAGGAACCGCTGAAGCTTTCTTT
TRBV9,TRBJ2-7,few,.,CASSADPRRTSYEQYF,TGTGCCAGCAGCGCCGACCCTCGACGGACGTCCTACGAGCAGTACTTC
TRBV25-1,TRBJ1-1,many,.,CASGNTEAFF,TGTGCCAGCGGGAACACTGAAGCTTTCTTT
TRBV20-1,TRBJ2-5,.,.,CSARNRFQETQYF,TGCAGTGCTAGAAACAGGTTCCAAGAGACCCAGTACTTC
TRBV6-5,TRBJ1-2,few,.,CASSYSARPGGSGYTF,TGTGCCAGCAGTTACTCGGCCAGGCCCGGAGGAAGTGGCTACACCTTC
TRBV5-1,TRBJ1-1,many,TRBD1,CASSTRQGALLNTEAFF,TGCGCCAGCAGTACTCGACAGGGGGCCCTTTTGAACACTGAAGCTTTCTTT
TRBV28,TRBJ2-3,few,TRBD2,CASSLMGLAGAADTQYF,TGTGCCAGCAGTTTAATGGGACTAGCGGGCGCAGCAGATACGCAGTATTTT
TRBV5-1,TRBJ2-7,many,.,CASSLGRGRASEQYF,TGCGCCAGCAGCTTGGGTCGGGGAAGAGCCAGCGAGCAGTACTTC
TRBV29-1,TRBJ1-1,.,.,CSVEEARYTEAFF,TGCAGCGTTGAGGAGGCGCGGTATACTGAAGCTTTCTTT
TRBV7-2,TRBJ2-5,.,TRBD1,CASSLGTGGAGTQYF,TGTGCCAGCAGCTTAGGGACAGGGGGCGCGGGGACCCAGTACTTC
TRBV12-3/TRBV12-4,TRBJ1-2,few,TRBD1,CASRQQGIYGYTF,TGTGCCAGCAGACAACAGGGGATCTATGGCTACACCTTC
TRBV12-3/TRBV12-4,TRBJ2-3,.,.,CASSLGKGLRDPRTDTQYF,TGTGCCAGCAGTTTAGGAAAGGGTTTGCGGGATCCACGCACAGATACGCAGTATTTT
TRBV18,TRBJ2-4,.,.,CASSPQGEGAKNIQYF,TGTGCCAGCTCACCACAAGGGGAAGGGGCCAAAAACATTCAGTACTTC
TRBV6-2/TRBV6-3,TRBJ1-1,few,.,CASRNRAPDIEAFF,TGTGCCAGCAGAAACAGGGCCCCCGACATTGAAGCTTTCTTT
TRBV29-1,TRBJ1-2,many,.,CSVEGGSLYGYTF,TGCAGCGTTGAGGGGGGCTCACTATATGGCTACACCTTC
TRBV6-2/TRBV6-3,TRBJ2-2,.,.,CASSYRHLNTGELFF,TGTGCCAGCAGTTACCGGCACCTGAACACCGGGGAGCTGTTTTTT
TRBV12-3/TRBV12-4,TRBJ2-2,many,.,CASKDSFRANTGELFF,TGTGCCAGCAAAGACTCTTTCAGGGCTAACACCGGGGAGCTGTTTTTT
TRBV7-9,TRBJ2-3,.,TRBD1,CASSIQTGGDTQYF,TGTGCCAGCTCTATCCAGACAGGGGGGGATACGCAGTATTTT
TRBV6-1,TRBJ2-7,many,TRBD2,CASSLSGTSGYEQYF,TGTGCCAGCAGTCTTTCCGGGACTAGCGGTTACGAGCAGTACTTC
TRBV14,TRBJ2-7,.,.,CASSQDWYEQYF,TGTGCCAGCAGCCAAGACTGGTACGAGCAGTACTTC
TRBV5-1,TRBJ1-4,few,.,CASSGGALNEKLFF,TGCGCCAGCAGTGGAGGGGCCCTTAATGAAAAACTGTTTTTT
TRBV7-9,TRBJ2-5,many,.,CASSDQETQYF,TGTGCCAGCAGTGACCAAGAGACCCAGTACTTC
TRBV19,TRBJ2-1,few,TRBD2,CASSVSGTNNEQFF,TGTGCCAGTAGTGTTAGCGGGACCAACAATGAGCAGTTCTTC
TRBV2,TRBJ2-2,few,TRBD1,CASSTGGTANTGELFF,TGTGCCAGCAGCACAGGGGGGACCGCGAACACCGGGGAGCTGTTTTTT
TRBV29-1,TRBJ1-1,.,.,CSVEVPNEAFF,TGCAGCGTTGAAGTCCCGAATGAAGCTTTCTTT
TRBV12-3/TRBV12-4,TRBJ1-1,.,.,CASSPRGGGTEAFF,TGTGCCAGCAGCCCCCGGGGAGGGGGAACTGAAGCTTTCTTT
TRBV29-1,TRBJ1-2,.,.,CSVVPGLGYGYTF,TGCAGCGTTGTGCCAGGGCTGGGCTATGGCTACACCTTC